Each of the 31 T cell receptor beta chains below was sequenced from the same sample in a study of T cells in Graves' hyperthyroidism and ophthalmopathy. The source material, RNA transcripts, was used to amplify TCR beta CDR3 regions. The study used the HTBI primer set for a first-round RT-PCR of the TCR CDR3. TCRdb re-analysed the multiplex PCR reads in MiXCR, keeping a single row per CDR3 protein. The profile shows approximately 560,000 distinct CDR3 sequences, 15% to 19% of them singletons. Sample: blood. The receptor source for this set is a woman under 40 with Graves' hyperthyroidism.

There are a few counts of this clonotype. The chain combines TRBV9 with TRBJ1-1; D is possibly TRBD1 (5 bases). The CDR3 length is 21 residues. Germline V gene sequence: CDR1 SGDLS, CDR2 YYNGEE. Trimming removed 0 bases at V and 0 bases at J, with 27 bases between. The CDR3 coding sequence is TGTGCCAGCAGCGTAGACGGGTTTGGGCGCAGGGAGGGGACTATGAACACTGAAGCTTTCTTT. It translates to CASSVDGFGRREGTMNTEAFF.

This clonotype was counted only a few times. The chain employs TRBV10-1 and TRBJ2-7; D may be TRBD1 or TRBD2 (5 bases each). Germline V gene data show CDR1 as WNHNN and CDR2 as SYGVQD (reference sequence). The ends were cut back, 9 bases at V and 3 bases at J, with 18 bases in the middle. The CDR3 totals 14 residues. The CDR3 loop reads CARGIEGPDYEQYF. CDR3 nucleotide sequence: TGCGCCAGGGGGATAGAGGGGCCCGACTACGAGCAGTACTTC.

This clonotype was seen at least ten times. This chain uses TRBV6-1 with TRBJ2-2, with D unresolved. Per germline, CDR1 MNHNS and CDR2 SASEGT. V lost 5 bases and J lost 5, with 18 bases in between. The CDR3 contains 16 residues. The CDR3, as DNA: TGTGCCAGCAGTTTGCGTACTCCAGGTCCTACCGGGGAGCTGTTTTTT. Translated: CASSLRTPGPTGELFF.

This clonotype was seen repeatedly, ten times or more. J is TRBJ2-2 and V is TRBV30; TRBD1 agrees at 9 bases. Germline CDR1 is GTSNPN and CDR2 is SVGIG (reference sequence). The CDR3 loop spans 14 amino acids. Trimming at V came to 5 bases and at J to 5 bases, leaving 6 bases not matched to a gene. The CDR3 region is CAWQGQGTTGELFF. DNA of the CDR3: TGTGCCTGGCAGGGACAGGGTACGACCGGGGAGCTGTTTTTT.

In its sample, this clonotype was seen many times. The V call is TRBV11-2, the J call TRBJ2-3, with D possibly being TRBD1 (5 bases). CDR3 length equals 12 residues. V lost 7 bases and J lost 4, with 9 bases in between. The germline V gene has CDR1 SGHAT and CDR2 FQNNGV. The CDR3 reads CASTLGADTQYF. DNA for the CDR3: TGTGCCAGCACCCTAGGGGCAGATACGCAGTATTTT.

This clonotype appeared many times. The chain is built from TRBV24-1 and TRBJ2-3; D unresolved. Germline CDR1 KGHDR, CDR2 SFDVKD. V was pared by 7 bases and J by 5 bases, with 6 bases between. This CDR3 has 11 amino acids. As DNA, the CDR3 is TGTGCCACCAGCTCGGGAGATACGCAGTATTTT. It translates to CATSSGDTQYF.

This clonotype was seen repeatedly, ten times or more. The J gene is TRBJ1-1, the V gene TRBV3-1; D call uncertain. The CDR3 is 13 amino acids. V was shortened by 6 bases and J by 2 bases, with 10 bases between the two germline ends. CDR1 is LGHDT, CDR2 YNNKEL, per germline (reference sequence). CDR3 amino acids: CASRVTGNTEAFF. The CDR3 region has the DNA TGTGCCAGCAGGGTGACGGGTAACACTGAAGCTTTCTTT.

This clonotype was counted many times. CDR3 sequence: CASGGGNRGLGEQYF. The DNA for the CDR3 is TGTGCCAGCGGGGGGGGGAACAGGGGGCTGGGGGAGCAGTACTTC. The rearrangement links TRBV12-3 or TRBV12-4 to TRBJ2-7, with TRBD1 matching over 9 bases. The CDR3 runs to 15 residues. The V segment lost 8 bases and the J segment 7 bases; nucleotides outside the gene matches: 15.

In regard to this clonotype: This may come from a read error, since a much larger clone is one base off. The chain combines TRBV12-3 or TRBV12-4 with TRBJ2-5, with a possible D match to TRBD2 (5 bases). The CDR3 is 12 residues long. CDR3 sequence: CTSRRRGETQYF. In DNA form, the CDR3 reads TGTACCAGCAGACGAAGAGGGGAGACCCAGTACTTC.

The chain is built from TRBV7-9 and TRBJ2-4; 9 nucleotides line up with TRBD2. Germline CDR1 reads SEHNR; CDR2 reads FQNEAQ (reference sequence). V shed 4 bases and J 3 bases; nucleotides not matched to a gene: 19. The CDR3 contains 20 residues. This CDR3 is CASSSDRGVSGSRGKNIQYF. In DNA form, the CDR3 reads TGTGCCAGCAGCTCGGACCGTGGGGTTAGCGGGAGTCGGGGCAAAAACATTCAGTACTTC.

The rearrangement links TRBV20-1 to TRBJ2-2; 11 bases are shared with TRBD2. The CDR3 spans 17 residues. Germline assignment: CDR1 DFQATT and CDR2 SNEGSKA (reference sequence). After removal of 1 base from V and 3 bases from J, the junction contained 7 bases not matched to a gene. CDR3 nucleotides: TGCAGTGCTAGAGTTAGCGGGAGGGCCGTCGACACCGGGGAGCTGTTTTTT. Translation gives CSARVSGRAVDTGELFF.

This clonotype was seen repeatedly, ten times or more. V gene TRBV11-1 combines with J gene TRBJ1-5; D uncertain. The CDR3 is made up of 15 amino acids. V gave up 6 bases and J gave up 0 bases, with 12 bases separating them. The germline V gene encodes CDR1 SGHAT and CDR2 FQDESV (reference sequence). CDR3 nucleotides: TGTGCCAGCAGTTTGGACGGGAATAGCAATCAGCCCCAGCATTTT. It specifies CASSLDGNSNQPQHF.

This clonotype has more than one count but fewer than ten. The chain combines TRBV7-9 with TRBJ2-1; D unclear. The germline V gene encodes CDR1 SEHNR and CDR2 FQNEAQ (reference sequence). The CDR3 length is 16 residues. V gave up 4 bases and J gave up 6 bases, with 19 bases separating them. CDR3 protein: CASSSLLTEKSNEQFF. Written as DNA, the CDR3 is TGTGCCAGCAGCTCCCTACTTACGGAGAAAAGCAATGAGCAGTTCTTC.

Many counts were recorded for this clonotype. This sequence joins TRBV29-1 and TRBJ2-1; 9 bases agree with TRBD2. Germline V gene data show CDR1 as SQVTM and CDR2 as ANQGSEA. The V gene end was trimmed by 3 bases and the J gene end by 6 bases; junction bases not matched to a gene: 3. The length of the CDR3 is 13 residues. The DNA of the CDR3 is TGCAGCGTTGAGGCGGGAGGGGGCAATGAGCAGTTCTTC. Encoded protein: CSVEAGGGNEQFF.

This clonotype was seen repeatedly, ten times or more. The CDR3 region has the DNA TGTGCCAGCAGCTTAACTGGCTTGAGCTCCTACAATGAGCAGTTCTTC. It specifies CASSLTGLSSYNEQFF. This chain connects TRBV7-9 to TRBJ2-1; unclear D gene. The CDR3 runs to 16 residues. Germline-derived CDR1 and CDR2 are SEHNR and FQNEAQ (reference sequence). V gave up 2 bases and J gave up 0 bases, with 11 bases separating them.

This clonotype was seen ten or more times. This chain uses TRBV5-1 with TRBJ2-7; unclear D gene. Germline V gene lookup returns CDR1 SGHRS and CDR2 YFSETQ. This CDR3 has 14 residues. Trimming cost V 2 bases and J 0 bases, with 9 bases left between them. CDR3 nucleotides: TGCGCCAGCAGCTTCCGGGCGAGCTCCTACGAGCAGTACTTC. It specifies CASSFRASSYEQYF.

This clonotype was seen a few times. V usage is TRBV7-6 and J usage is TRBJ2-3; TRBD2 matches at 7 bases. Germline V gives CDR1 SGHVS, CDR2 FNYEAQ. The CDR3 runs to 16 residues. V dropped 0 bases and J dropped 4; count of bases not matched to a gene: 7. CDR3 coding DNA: TGTGCCAGCAGCTTAGCGGGGGGGACTAAGGCAGATACGCAGTATTTT. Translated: CASSLAGGTKADTQYF.

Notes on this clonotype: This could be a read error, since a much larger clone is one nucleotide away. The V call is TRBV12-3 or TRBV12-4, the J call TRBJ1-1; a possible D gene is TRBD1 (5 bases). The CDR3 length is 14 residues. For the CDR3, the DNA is TGTGCCAGCAGGGACGGGGCTAGGGTCACTGAAGCTTCCTTT. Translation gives CASRDGARVTEASF.

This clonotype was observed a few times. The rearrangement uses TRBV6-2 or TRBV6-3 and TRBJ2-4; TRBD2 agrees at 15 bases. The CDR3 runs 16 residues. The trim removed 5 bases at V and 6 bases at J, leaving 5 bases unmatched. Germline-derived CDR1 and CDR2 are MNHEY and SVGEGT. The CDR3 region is CASSRTSGRAGNIQYF. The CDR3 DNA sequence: TGTGCCAGCAGTAGGACTAGCGGGAGGGCCGGAAACATTCAGTACTTC.

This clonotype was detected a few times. The CDR3: CASSLLGRAYEQYF. The CDR3 DNA reads as TGCGCCAGCAGCTTACTCGGGAGGGCCTACGAGCAGTACTTC. The chain uses TRBV5-1 and TRBJ2-7, with 8 bases lining up with TRBD2. Germline CDR1 reads SGHRS; CDR2 reads YFSETQ. V gave up 2 bases and J gave up 2 bases; unmatched junction bases: 3. This CDR3 has 14 amino acids.

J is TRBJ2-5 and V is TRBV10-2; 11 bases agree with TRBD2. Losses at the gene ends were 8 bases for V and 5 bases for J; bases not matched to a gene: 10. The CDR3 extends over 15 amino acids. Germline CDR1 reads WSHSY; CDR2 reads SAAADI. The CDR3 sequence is CASGRPGLAVETQYF. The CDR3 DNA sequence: TGCGCCAGCGGTCGTCCGGGACTAGCGGTGGAGACCCAGTACTTC.

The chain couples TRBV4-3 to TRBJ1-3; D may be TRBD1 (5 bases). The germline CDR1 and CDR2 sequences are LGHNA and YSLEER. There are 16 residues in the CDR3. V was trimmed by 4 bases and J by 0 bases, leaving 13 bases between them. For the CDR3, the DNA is TGCGCCAGCAGCCTGACAGTTCGATACTCTGGAAACACCATATATTTT. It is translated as CASSLTVRYSGNTIYF.

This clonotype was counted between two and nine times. CDR3 sequence (DNA): TGTGCCAGTAGTATAACGCCCCCCGGGACAGCCAACACAGATACGCAGTATTTT. Amino acid sequence: CASSITPPGTANTDTQYF. The chain carries TRBV19 and TRBJ2-3; TRBD1 matches at 7 bases. CDR3 length: 18 amino acids. Trimming took 2 bases from V and 2 from J; bases not matched to a gene: 13. Germline loops: CDR1 LNHDA, CDR2 SQIVND (reference sequence).

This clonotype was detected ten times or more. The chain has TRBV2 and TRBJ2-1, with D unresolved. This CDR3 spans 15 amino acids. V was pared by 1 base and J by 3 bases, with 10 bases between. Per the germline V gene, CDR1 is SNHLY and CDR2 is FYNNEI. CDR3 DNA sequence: TGTGCCAGCAGTGAAGAGGTGGGTGGCTACAATGAGCAGTTCTTC. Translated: CASSEEVGGYNEQFF.

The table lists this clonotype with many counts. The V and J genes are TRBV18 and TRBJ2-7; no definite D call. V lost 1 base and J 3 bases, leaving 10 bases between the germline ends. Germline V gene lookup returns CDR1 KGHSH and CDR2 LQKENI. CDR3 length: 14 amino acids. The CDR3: CASSPRSGGYEQYF. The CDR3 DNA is TGTGCCAGCTCACCACGGTCTGGCGGCTACGAGCAGTACTTC. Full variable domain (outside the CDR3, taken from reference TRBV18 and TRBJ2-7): NAGVMQNPRHLVRRRGQEARLRCSPMKGHSHVYWYRQLPEEGLKFMVYLQKENIIDESGMPKERFSAEFPKEGPSILRIQQVVRGDSAAYFCASSPRSGGYEQYFGPGTRLTVT.

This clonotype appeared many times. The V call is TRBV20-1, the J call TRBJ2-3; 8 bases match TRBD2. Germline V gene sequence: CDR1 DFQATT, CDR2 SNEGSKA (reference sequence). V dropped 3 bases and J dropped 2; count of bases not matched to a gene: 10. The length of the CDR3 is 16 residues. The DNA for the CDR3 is TGCAGTGCTAGTGGGGGGACTAGGACCTCCACAGATACGCAGTATTTT. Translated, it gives CSASGGTRTSTDTQYF.

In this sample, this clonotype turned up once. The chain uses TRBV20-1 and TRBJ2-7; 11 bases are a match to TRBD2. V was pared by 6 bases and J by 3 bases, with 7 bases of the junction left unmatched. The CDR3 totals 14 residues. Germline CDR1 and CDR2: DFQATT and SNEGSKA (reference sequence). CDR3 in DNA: TGCAGTGCCCTGGGTCTAGCGGGGGGCTACGAGCAGTACTTC. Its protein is CSALGLAGGYEQYF.

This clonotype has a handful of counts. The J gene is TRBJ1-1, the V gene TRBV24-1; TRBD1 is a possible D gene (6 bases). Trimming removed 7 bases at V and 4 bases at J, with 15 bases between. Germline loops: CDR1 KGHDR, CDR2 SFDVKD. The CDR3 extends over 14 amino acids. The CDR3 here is CATRAGVGSTEAFF. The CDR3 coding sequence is TGTGCCACCAGGGCAGGGGTTGGGAGCACTGAAGCTTTCTTT.

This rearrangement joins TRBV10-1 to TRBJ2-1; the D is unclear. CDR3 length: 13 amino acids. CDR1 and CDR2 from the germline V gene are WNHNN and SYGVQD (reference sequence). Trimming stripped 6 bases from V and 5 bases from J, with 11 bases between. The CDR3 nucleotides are TGCGCCAGCAGCTCTCCAAGCGACAATGAGCAGTTCTTC. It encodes CASSSPSDNEQFF.

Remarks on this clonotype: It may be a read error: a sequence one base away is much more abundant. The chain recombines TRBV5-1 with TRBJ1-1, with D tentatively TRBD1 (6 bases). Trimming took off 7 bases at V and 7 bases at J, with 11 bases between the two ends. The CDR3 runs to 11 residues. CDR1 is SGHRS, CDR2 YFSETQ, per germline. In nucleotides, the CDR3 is TGCGCCAGCGGCCGGGACAATGAAGCTTTCTTT. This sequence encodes CASGRDNEAFF.

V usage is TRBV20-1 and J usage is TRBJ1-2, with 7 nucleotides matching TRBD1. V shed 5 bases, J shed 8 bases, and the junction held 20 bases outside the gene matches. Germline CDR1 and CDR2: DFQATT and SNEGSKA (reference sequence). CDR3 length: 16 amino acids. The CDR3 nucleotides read TGCAGTGCTCAGAGGCCTGCTCAAGAGGGGGCGCAGGGCTACACCTTC. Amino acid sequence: CSAQRPAQEGAQGYTF.